The sequence of this TCR beta chain was determined in a study of regulatory T cells in long-lasting Graves disease (dated by TCRdb to about 2021). Study-level background: Persistent Graves' disease meant more than 5 years of antithyroid drug treatment with TSH receptor autoantibodies that stayed positive. Peripheral blood TCR sequencing and RNA sequencing compared persistent Graves' disease patients with newly diagnosed Graves' disease patients. The study was conducted in China and was registered as a clinical trial. TCR sequencing covered roughly 13 persistent and some 20 newly diagnosed Graves' disease patients, 33 samples in total. On average, persistent Graves' disease patients in the clinical cohort had been on antithyroid drugs for about 9.7 years.

This clonotype was seen repeatedly, ten times or more. Its antigen is not yet known. Per-base quality was not reported, and no clone a single base away is much larger than it. The library was prepared using multiplex PCR. Sequencing instrument: Illumina HiSeq 4000. iRepertoire HTBI primers and Arm-PCR amplification of CDR3 regions were used to construct TCR beta libraries. Before sequencing, the PCR products underwent gel purification. Regarding the original processing steps: Gene usage analysis of CDR3 amino acid clonotypes relied on the 55 to 80 TRBV and 14 TRBJ segments identified across samples. COPE and FqMerger were used to merge the filtered high-quality paired reads into contigs. BLAST was used to align contigs to IMGT TRBV, TRBD and TRBJ reference genes, with CDR3 defined following IMGT. Any clonotype with a frequency above 0.1% was counted as a highly expanded clone. Shannon entropy was used to measure repertoire diversity, and the Gini coefficient was used to measure V-J evenness. Public clonotypes were defined as clonotypes shared by more than one individual. TCRdb passed the public sequencing reads through fastp at Q25 and MiXCR, retaining productive beta sequences. When rows share a CDR3 protein, they turn into one entry using the most common DNA and genes. The V and J calls reflect TCRdb's pipeline rather than the authors' work. In this sample the table shows fewer than 400,000 distinct CDR3 sequences, roughly 21% of which occur a single time. The top ten constitute less than 35% of the sample.

The intended sense of this specimen's time point label: persistent/refractory GD, antithyroid drugs over 5 years with positive TRAb. For both TCR sequencing and RNA sequencing, RNA was extracted from PBMCs using TRIzol. Graves' disease was diagnosed according to American Thyroid Association guidelines. Patients were recruited from an endocrinology department in Xi'an, China. Each patient gave 9 to 10 milliliters of peripheral blood, collected in an EDTA anticoagulant tube. Ficoll Paque Plus density gradient separation was used to isolate PBMCs, and no further T cell sorting was performed. An Agilent 2100 Bioanalyzer and agarose gel were used to check RNA quality, while a NanoDrop 2000 measured RNA concentration. Spanning cysteine to phenylalanine, the CDR3 consists of 12 amino acids. The only DNA kept is the CDR3, 36 bases in frame from the first base. Deletion took 7 bases off V and 4 bases off J, with a span of 10 bases between the germline ends. From a lookup of the germline V gene, CDR1 and CDR2 are MDHEN and SYDVKM.

Results the study describes overall, beyond this receptor: TRBV28, TRBJ1-2 and TRBJ2-5 were preferentially used in persistent disease, while TRBV20-1 and TRBJ2-1 were favored in newly diagnosed disease. The authors acknowledged the small sample size as a limitation that may reduce accuracy. Only peripheral blood was studied, because thyroid tissue, the primary lesion, was inaccessible. Sequencing and analysis were restricted to the TCR beta chain. More public clonotypes were shared among persistent patients (fewer than 3,000) than among newly diagnosed patients (roughly 1,000). Compared with newly diagnosed patients, persistent Graves' disease patients had lower TCR Shannon entropy and fewer highly expanded clones, which suggests clonal expansion.

Specimen: peripheral blood mononuclear cells (PBMCs), collected when the disease was refractory, from a patient treated with antithyroid drugs. The rearranged chain carries TRBV28 and TRBJ1-2; TRBD1 is a weak D gene call, 6 bases matching. The clonotype originates from a female donor with Graves disease. The bases are TGTGCCAGCAAAAACAGGGCCTATGGCTACACCTTC. It codes for CASKNRAYGYTF.